This T cell receptor beta chain was observed in a study of OX40 agonist ivuxolimab in advanced cancers. Study as a whole: Enrollees could have had prior anti-PD-1, anti-PD-L1 or anti-CTLA-4 therapy, which around 43% had received. Overall study findings and caveats: Partial responders treated at 0.1-3.0 mg/kg exhibited clonal expansion among the lowest measured. CD4+ T cells averaged fewer expanded clones than CD8+ T cells.

Libraries were prepared by immunoSEQ multiplex PCR; TCRdb keeps only in-frame clonotypes and omits some of them. Seen here are 65,000 to 100,000 clones, roughly 84% observed once, and the top ten hold 3% to 4.5%. The germline gives CDR1 DFQATT, CDR2 SNEGSKA (reference sequence). The length of the CDR3 is 9 residues. The V gene lost 5 bases and the J gene lost 16 bases, with 12 bases spanning the gap. Details on this clone: Antigen unknown.

Autoimmune disease history or systemic immunosuppression barred patients. The TCR comes from an adult with an advanced solid tumor such as melanoma, head and neck, liver or kidney cancer. The chain is built from TRBV20-1 and TRBJ1-5; perhaps TRBD1 as D (5 bases). The source was CD4+ or CD8+ T cells sorted from blood, collected in a trial of the OX40 agonist ivuxolimab. Here the CDR3 DNA reads TGCAGTGCTCTCGGGGGGGGTCATTTT. This translates into CSALGGGHF.